This T cell receptor beta chain comes out of a study of radiotherapy plus CTLA-4 blockade in lung cancer. Whole-study findings and limits: Response, reportedly, was best predicted by interferon-beta along with early blood T cell clone dynamics. Researchers report tumor-derived TCR clones expanding in blood after radiotherapy plus ipilimumab.

The data were produced by immunoSEQ multiplex PCR, yet TCRdb's version contains in-frame clones alone and is incomplete. Here the sample spans roughly 59,000 clones, about 70% being singletons. CDR1 SGHNT and CDR2 YYREEE come from the germline V gene (reference sequence). Trimming took off 3 bases at V and 6 bases at J, with 16 bases between the two ends. This CDR3 has 15 residues. Regarding this clone: Its matching antigen is unknown.

The study treated chemo-refractory metastatic non-small-cell lung cancer patients with focal radiation plus ipilimumab CTLA-4 blockade. The sequence was obtained from a human donor with non-small cell lung cancer whose response to radiotherapy plus ipilimumab could not be evaluated. The chain is built from TRBV5-4 and TRBJ1-5; weak D call: TRBD1 (5 bases). The sequenced sample was peripheral blood, obtained from a patient treated with radiotherapy plus ipilimumab. CDR3 nucleotide sequence: TGTGCCAGCAGCTCCTGGGCCGGGGGTATTCAGCCCCAGCATTTT. Protein product: CASSSWAGGIQPQHF.